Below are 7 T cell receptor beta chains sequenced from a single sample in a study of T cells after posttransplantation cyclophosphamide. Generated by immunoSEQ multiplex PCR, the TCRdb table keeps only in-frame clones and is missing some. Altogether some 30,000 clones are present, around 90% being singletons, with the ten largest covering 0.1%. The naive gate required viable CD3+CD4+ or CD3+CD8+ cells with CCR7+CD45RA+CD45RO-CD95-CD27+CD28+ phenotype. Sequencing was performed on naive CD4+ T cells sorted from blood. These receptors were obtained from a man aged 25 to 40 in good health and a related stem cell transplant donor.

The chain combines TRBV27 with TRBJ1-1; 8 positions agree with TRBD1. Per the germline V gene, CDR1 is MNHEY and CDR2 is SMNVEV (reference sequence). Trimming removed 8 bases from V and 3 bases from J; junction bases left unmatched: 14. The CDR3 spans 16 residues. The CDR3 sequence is CASLGGRGRVYTEAFF. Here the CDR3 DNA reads TGTGCCAGCTTGGGGGGCAGGGGGCGCGTTTACACTGAAGCTTTCTTT.

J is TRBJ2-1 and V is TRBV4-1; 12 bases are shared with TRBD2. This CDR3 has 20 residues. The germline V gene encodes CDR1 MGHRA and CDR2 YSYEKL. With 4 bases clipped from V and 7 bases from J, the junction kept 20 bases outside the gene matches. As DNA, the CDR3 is TGCGCCAGCAGCCCCGGCCGGGGTCTAGCGGGGGGGCCTTTGGGAAATGAGCAGTTCTTC. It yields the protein CASSPGRGLAGGPLGNEQFF.

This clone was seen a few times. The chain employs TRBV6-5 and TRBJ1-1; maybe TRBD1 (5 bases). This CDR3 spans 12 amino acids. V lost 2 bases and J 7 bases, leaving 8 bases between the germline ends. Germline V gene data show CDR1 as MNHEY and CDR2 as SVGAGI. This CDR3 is CASSYRRGEAFF. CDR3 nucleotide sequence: TGTGCCAGCAGTTACAGGAGGGGTGAAGCTTTCTTT.

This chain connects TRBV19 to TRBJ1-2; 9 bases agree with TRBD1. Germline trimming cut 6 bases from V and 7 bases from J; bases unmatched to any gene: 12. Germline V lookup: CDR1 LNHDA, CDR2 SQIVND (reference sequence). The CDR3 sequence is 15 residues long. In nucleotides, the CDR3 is TGTGCCAGTAGACGAACAGGGGGCGTATTCCCTGGCTACACCTTC. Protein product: CASRRTGGVFPGYTF.

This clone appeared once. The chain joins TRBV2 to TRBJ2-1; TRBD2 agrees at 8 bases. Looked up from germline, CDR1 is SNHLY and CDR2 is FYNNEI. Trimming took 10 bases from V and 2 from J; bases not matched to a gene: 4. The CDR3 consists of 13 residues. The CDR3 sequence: CATAGGTYNEQFF. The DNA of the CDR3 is TGTGCCACGGCGGGGGGCACCTACAATGAGCAGTTCTTC.

The CDR3 sequence is CAISERTGETNEKLFF. CDR3 nucleotides: TGTGCCATCAGTGAGCGGACAGGGGAAACTAATGAAAAACTGTTTTTT. The chain carries TRBV10-3 and TRBJ1-4; TRBD1 matches at 9 bases. This CDR3 region has 16 residues. The ends lost 2 bases at V and 1 base at J; junction bases unmatched: 2. In germline, CDR1 is ENHRY, CDR2 SYGVKD.

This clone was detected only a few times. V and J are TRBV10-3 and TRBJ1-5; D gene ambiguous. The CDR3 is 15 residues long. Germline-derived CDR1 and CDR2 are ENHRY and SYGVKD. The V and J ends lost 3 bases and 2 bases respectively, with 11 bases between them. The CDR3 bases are TGTGCCATCAGTGACCCGTCTCTCGGCAATCAGCCCCAGCATTTT. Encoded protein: CAISDPSLGNQPQHF.